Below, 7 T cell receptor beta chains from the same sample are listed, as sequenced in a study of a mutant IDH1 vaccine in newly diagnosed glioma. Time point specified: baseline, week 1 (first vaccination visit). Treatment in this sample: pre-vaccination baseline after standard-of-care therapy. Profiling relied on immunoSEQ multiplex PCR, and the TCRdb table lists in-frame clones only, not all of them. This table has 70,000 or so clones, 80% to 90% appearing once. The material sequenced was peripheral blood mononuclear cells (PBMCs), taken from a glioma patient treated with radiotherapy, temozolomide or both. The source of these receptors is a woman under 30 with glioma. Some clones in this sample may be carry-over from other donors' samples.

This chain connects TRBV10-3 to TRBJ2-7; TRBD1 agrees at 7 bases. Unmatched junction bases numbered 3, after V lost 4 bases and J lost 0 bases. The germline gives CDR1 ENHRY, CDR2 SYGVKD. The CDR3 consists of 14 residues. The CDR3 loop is CAISARTGSYEQYF. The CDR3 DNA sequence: TGTGCCATCAGTGCGCGGACAGGCTCCTACGAGCAGTACTTC.

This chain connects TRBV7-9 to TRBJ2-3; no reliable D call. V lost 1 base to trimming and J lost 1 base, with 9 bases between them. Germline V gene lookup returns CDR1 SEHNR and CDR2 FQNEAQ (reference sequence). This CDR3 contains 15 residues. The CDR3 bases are TGTGCCAGCAGCTTAGAACTTCCCCGCACAGATACGCAGTATTTT. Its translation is CASSLELPRTDTQYF. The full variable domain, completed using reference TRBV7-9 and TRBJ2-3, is DTGVSQNPRHKITKRGQNVTFRCDPISEHNRLYWYRQTLGQGPEFLTYFQNEAQLEKSRLLSDRFSAERPKGSFSTLEIQRTEQGDSAMYLCASSLELPRTDTQYFGPGTRLTVL.

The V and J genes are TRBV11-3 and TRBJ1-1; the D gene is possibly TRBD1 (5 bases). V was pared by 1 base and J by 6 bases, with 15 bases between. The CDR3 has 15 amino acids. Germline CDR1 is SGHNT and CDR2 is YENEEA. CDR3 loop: CASSLGAKGSPEAFF. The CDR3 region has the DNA TGTGCCAGCAGCTTAGGGGCAAAGGGGAGTCCTGAAGCTTTCTTT.

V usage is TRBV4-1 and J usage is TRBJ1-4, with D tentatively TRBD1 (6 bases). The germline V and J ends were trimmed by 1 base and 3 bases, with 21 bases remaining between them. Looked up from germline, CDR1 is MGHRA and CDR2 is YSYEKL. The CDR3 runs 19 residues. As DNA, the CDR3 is TGCGCCAGCAGCCAAGTAAGGGGGGCCCCTCAAGGTCCTAATGAAAAACTGTTTTTT. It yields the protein CASSQVRGAPQGPNEKLFF.

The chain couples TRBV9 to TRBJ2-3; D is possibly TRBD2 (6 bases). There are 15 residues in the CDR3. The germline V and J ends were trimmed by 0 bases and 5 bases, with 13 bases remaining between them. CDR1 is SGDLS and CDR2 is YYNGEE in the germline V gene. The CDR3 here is CASSVGRGRVDTQYF. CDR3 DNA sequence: TGTGCCAGCAGCGTAGGGCGGGGAAGGGTAGATACGCAGTATTTT. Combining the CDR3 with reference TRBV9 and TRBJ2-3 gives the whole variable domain DSGVTQTPKHLITATGQRVTLRCSPRSGDLSVYWYQQSLDQGLQFLIQYYNGEERAKGNILERFSAQQFPDLHSELNLSSLELGDSALYFCASSVGRGRVDTQYFGPGTRLTVL.

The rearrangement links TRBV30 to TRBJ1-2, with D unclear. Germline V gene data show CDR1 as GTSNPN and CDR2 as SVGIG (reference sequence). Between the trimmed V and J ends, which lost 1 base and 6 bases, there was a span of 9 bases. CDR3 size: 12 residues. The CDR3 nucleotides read TGTGCCTGGAGTGGGCCCCGGGATGGCTACACCTTC. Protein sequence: CAWSGPRDGYTF. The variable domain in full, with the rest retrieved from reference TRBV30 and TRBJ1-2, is SQTIHQWPATLVQPVGSPLSLECTVEGTSNPNLYWYRQAAGRGLQLLFYSVGIGQISSEVPQNLSASRPQDRQFILSSKKLLLSDSGFYLCAWSGPRDGYTFGSGTRLTVV.

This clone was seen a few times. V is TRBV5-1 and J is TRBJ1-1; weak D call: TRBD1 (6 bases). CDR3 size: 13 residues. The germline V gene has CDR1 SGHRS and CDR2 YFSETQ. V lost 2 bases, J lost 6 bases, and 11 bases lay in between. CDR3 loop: CASSFSGVPEAFF. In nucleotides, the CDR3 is TGCGCCAGCAGCTTTTCAGGGGTGCCTGAAGCTTTCTTT.